This section outlines one TCR beta chain sequence together with its context. The data are from a study of OX40 agonist ivuxolimab in advanced cancers. Sequencing used immunoSEQ multiplex PCR; TCRdb keeps in-frame clones, though not all of them. The sample lists about 69,000 clones; nearly 90% were seen once. This CDR3 spans 16 amino acids. The junction had 5 bases not matched to a gene; V was cut back by 4 bases and J by 0 bases. CDR1 is SEHNR, CDR2 FQNEAQ, per germline (reference sequence). This chain uses TRBV7-9 with TRBJ2-1; 8 positions agree with TRBD2. The specimen comprised CD4+ or CD8+ T cells sorted from blood, sampled in a trial of the OX40 agonist ivuxolimab. The source is an adult with an advanced solid tumor such as melanoma, head and neck, liver or kidney cancer. The CDR3 DNA reads TGTGCCAGCAGCTGGATTAGCGGGGACTCCTACAATGAGCAGTTCTTC. It is translated as CASSWISGDSYNEQFF.